The 20 T cell receptor beta chains in this list originate from one sample, sequenced in a study of T cells after yellow fever vaccination. TCRdb redid the calling of the 5' RACE reads with MiXCR, one entry per CDR3 protein. The data contain 600,000 to 750,000 distinct CDR3 sequences, approximately 13% of them seen just once; the ten biggest clones take up more than 13%. Sequencing used PBMCs, obtained on the day of the yellow fever booster vaccination. These receptors were obtained from a man aged 30 to 45 who received the YFV17D yellow fever vaccine.

This clonotype was detected many times. The chain employs TRBV4-3 and TRBJ2-4; TRBD2 aligns across 9 bases. The germline gives CDR1 LGHNA, CDR2 YSLEER. Trimming removed 0 bases from V and 8 bases from J; junction bases left unmatched: 11. The CDR3 consists of 17 residues. The CDR3 bases are TGCGCCAGCAGCCAAGAGCCAGCGGGAGGCCCGCGGGACATTCAGTACTTC. It specifies CASSQEPAGGPRDIQYF.

In nucleotides, the CDR3 is TGTGCCACCCGACAGTATATTTCCGATACGCAGTATTTT. Its translation is CATRQYISDTQYF. The chain links TRBV15 to TRBJ2-3; a possible D gene is TRBD1 (5 bases). V dropped 8 bases and J dropped 6 bases, with 15 bases sitting between them. Germline V gene lookup returns CDR1 LNHNV and CDR2 YYDKDF (reference sequence). The CDR3 consists of 13 residues.

This clonotype was counted a few times. The chain joins TRBV28 to TRBJ2-7; tentatively, D is TRBD1 (6 bases). Trimming shortened V by 7 bases and J by 4 bases, and 11 bases separated the two germline ends. The CDR3 contains 12 residues. The germline gives CDR1 MDHEN, CDR2 SYDVKM. For the CDR3, the DNA is TGTGCCAGCATGCCACAGGGTTACGAGCAGTACTTC. It codes for CASMPQGYEQYF.

This chain connects TRBV15 to TRBJ2-3, with 14 bases aligning to TRBD2. J lost 5 bases, V lost 2 bases, and 3 bases had no gene match. CDR1 is LNHNV and CDR2 is YYDKDF in the germline V gene (reference sequence). The CDR3 is 16 residues long. As DNA, the CDR3 is TGTGCCACCAGCAGAAGACTAGCGGGAGGGGAAGATACGCAGTATTTT. Protein sequence: CATSRRLAGGEDTQYF.

A few counts support this clonotype. The chain carries TRBV19 and TRBJ2-7; possible D gene TRBD2, 5 bases. The germline gives CDR1 LNHDA, CDR2 SQIVND (reference sequence). V was trimmed by 0 bases and J by 5 bases, leaving 17 bases between them. The CDR3 is 16 amino acids. The CDR3 region is CASSIDLATRRHEQYF. Here the CDR3 DNA reads TGTGCCAGTAGTATAGATCTAGCAACGCGGCGGCACGAGCAGTACTTC.

The rearrangement uses TRBV7-8 and TRBJ2-1, with 7 bases identical to TRBD1. Germline lookup yields CDR1 SGHVS and CDR2 FQNEAQ. The CDR3 length is 20 residues. Trimming removed 3 bases from V and 5 bases from J; junction bases left unmatched: 22. Here the CDR3 DNA reads TGTGCCAGCAGCTTCAAGACCGGGACAGTGACTACTAATAGTGACAATGAGCAGTTCTTC. This sequence encodes CASSFKTGTVTTNSDNEQFF. The full variable domain, rest sourced from reference TRBV7-8 and TRBJ2-1, is GAGVSQSPRYKVAKRGQDVALRCDPISGHVSLFWYQQALGQGPEFLTYFQNEAQLDKSGLPSDRFFAERPEGSVSTLKIQRTQQEDSAVYLCASSFKTGTVTTNSDNEQFFGPGTRLTVL.

The chain links TRBV4-1 to TRBJ2-3; D might be TRBD2 (5 bases). Germline assignment: CDR1 MGHRA and CDR2 YSYEKL. This CDR3 has 16 amino acids. Between the trimmed V and J ends, which lost 5 bases and 1 base, there was a span of 16 bases. The CDR3 DNA sequence: TGCGCCAGCAGCGACCCAACGGAGCGGCGCACAGATACGCAGTATTTT. It specifies CASSDPTERRTDTQYF.

The rearrangement uses TRBV6-1 and TRBJ2-5, with unresolved D. The germline V gene has CDR1 MNHNS and CDR2 SASEGT. The CDR3 covers 12 residues. Trimming removed 7 bases at V and 5 bases at J, with 11 bases between. CDR3 loop: CASTRMWETQYF. The DNA of the CDR3 is TGTGCCAGCACCAGGATGTGGGAGACCCAGTACTTC.

This clonotype was counted between two and nine times. The chain joins TRBV29-1 to TRBJ2-1; TRBD2 matches 14 bases. Germline trimming cut 4 bases from V and 8 bases from J; bases unmatched to any gene: 4. Germline CDR1 and CDR2: SQVTM and ANQGSEA. CDR3 size: 14 residues. The DNA for the CDR3 is TGCAGCGTTGCTAAGACTAGCGGGAGGGATGAGCAGTTCTTC. Translating gives CSVAKTSGRDEQFF.

The chain has TRBV5-1 and TRBJ2-2, with 9 bases identical to TRBD2. CDR1 is SGHRS, CDR2 YFSETQ, per germline. J lost 3 bases, V lost 4 bases, and 10 bases had no gene match. The CDR3 sequence is 17 residues long. CDR3 sequence: CASSPLTSGGDTGELFF. DNA of the CDR3: TGCGCCAGCAGCCCCCTGACTAGCGGAGGGGACACCGGGGAGCTGTTTTTT.

The rearrangement links TRBV18 to TRBJ2-7, with TRBD2 as a possible D gene (5 bases). Germline V lookup: CDR1 KGHSH, CDR2 LQKENI. Trimming removed 3 bases at V and 6 bases at J, with 15 bases between. The CDR3 contains 14 residues. CDR3 nucleotide sequence: TGTGCCAGCTCACCGGGAGCCGCTAAGGGCGAGCAGTACTTC. Residues: CASSPGAAKGEQYF.

The gene calls are TRBV12-3 or TRBV12-4 and TRBJ2-2; D gene ambiguous. Trimming took 10 bases from V and 2 from J, leaving 11 bases between them. This CDR3 is 13 amino acids long. In nucleotides, the CDR3 is TGTGCCACCCAGGTTGCCAACACCGGGGAGCTGTTTTTT. The encoded protein is CATQVANTGELFF.

This clonotype was picked up a small number of times. V is TRBV12-3 or TRBV12-4 and J is TRBJ2-3; 12 nucleotides agree with TRBD2. Trimming cost V 5 bases and J 3 bases; bases outside gene matches: 18. This CDR3 is built from 20 residues. The CDR3 nucleotides read TGTGCCAGCAGTCCCATCCTCTTAGCTAGCGGGAGGGCCTTAACAGATACGCAGTATTTT. Amino acids: CASSPILLASGRALTDTQYF.

This clonotype turned up a few times. The chain combines TRBV6-1 with TRBJ2-2, with 7 bases aligning to TRBD2. This CDR3 is built from 14 residues. The germline V gene has CDR1 MNHNS and CDR2 SASEGT. The J segment lost 2 bases and the V segment lost 7 bases, leaving 4 bases of the junction unmatched. The DNA for the CDR3 is TGTGCCAGCATACTAGCGTTTAACACCGGGGAGCTGTTTTTT. Its protein is CASILAFNTGELFF.

The CDR3 region is CASSDRGRAFF. The CDR3 coding sequence is TGTGCCAGCAGTGACCGGGGGAGAGCTTTCTTT. The J gene is TRBJ1-1, the V gene TRBV6-2 or TRBV6-3, with D tentatively TRBD1 (5 bases). CDR3 length: 11 residues. The V end was cut by 5 bases, the J end by 10 bases, with 11 bases between. From germline, CDR1 is MNHEY and CDR2 SVGEGT.

J is TRBJ2-3 and V is TRBV7-2; 9 nucleotides agree with TRBD2. Germline trimming cut 5 bases from V and 4 bases from J; bases unmatched to any gene: 7. Germline loops: CDR1 SGHTA, CDR2 FQGNSA. CDR3 length: 15 amino acids. For the CDR3, the DNA is TGTGCCAGCAGCATTACTAGCGGGCTCTCAGATACGCAGTATTTT. Its protein product is CASSITSGLSDTQYF.

This clonotype was seen more than once but under ten times. J is TRBJ1-2 and V is TRBV12-3 or TRBV12-4, with a possible D match to TRBD1 (6 bases). V was pared by 3 bases and J by 8 bases, with 13 bases between. This CDR3 has 13 residues. The CDR3 DNA reads TGTGCCAGCAGTTTTCTACAGGGTCGCGGCTACACCTTC. It yields the protein CASSFLQGRGYTF.

V usage is TRBV7-2 and J usage is TRBJ1-1, with a weak D call TRBD1 (5 bases). CDR1 and CDR2 (germline): SGHTA, FQGNSA. The length of the CDR3 is 14 residues. With 4 bases removed from V and 4 bases from J, the gap between germline ends came to 13 bases. CDR3 residues: CASSYTQGSTEAFF. In DNA, the CDR3 is TGTGCCAGCAGCTATACCCAGGGCTCCACTGAAGCTTTCTTT.

The chain combines TRBV27 with TRBJ2-5; no firm D call. This CDR3 is built from 13 residues. V lost 7 bases, J lost 0 bases, and 9 bases lay in between. Germline V lookup: CDR1 MNHEY, CDR2 SMNVEV (reference sequence). CDR3 region: CASTSGYQETQYF. DNA of the CDR3: TGTGCCAGCACCTCTGGGTACCAAGAGACCCAGTACTTC.

The J gene is TRBJ2-7, the V gene TRBV6-5; D gene unclear. Germline CDR1 MNHEY, CDR2 SVGAGI. This CDR3 spans 17 amino acids. Trimming pared 2 bases from V and 1 base from J, leaving 18 bases between. CDR3 sequence (DNA): TGTGCCAGCAGTTACCCACCTCCAAGACGAGGATCCTACGAGCAGTACTTC. It encodes CASSYPPPRRGSYEQYF.